Listed here are 2 T cell receptor beta chains from one sample, sequenced in a study of shared clonotypes between healthy human individuals. Assay: immunoSEQ multiplex PCR; the TCRdb copy retains only in-frame clones and omits some. The sample carries about 110,000 clones, 68% recorded once. Sequenced input: memory CD8+ T cells sorted from blood. Noted subset: CD45RO+ cells pooled with CCR7-negative TemRA cells. These receptors all stem from a woman aged 30 to 39 in good health.

This clone was detected once. CDR3 bases: TGTGCCAGCAGTGACCCCGATGGGGTAGCGGGTGAGATAGTGGTAGATACGCAGTATTTT. Translation gives CASSDPDGVAGEIVVDTQYF. The chain couples TRBV6-4 to TRBJ2-3; 7 bases match TRBD2. The CDR3 has 20 residues. Germline-derived CDR1 and CDR2 are MRHNA and SNTAGT. V trimming: 2 bases; J trimming: 5 bases; junction bases outside the gene matches: 22.

This clone was seen ten or more times. The rearrangement joins TRBV6-1 to TRBJ1-3; 8 nucleotides line up with TRBD1. J was trimmed by 4 bases and V by 2 bases; bases with no gene match: 4. The CDR3 loop spans 15 amino acids. Looked up from germline, CDR1 is MNHNS and CDR2 is SASEGT. In DNA form, the CDR3 reads TGTGCCAGCAGTGAACGAACAGGGGGAGGAAACACCATATATTTT. This encodes CASSERTGGGNTIYF.